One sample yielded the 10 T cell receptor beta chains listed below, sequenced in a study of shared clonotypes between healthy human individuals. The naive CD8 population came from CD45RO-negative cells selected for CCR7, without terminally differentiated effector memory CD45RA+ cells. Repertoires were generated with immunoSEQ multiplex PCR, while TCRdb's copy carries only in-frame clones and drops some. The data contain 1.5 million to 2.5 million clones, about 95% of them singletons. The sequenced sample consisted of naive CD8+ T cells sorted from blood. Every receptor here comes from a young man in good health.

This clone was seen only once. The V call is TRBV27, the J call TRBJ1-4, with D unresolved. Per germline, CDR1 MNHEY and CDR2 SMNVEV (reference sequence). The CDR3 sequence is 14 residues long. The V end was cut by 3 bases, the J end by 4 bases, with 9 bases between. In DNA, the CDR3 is TGTGCCAGCAGTTTCTACGGAAGTAATGAAAAACTGTTTTTT. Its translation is CASSFYGSNEKLFF.

CDR3: CASSSGHTYEQYF. The CDR3 bases are TGTGCCAGCAGCTCCGGACATACCTACGAGCAGTACTTC. V and J are TRBV5-6 and TRBJ2-7; D possibly corresponds to TRBD1 (5 bases). Deletions cut 3 bases from V and 2 bases from J, with 9 bases between. Germline V gene sequence: CDR1 SGHDT, CDR2 YYEEEE. This CDR3 spans 13 amino acids.

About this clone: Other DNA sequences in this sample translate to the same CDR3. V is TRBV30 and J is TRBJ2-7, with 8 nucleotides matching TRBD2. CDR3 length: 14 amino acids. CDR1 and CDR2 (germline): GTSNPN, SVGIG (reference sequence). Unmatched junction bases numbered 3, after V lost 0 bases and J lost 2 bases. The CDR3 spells CAWSVVAGPYEQYF. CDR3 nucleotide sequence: TGTGCCTGGAGTGTAGTAGCGGGACCCTACGAGCAGTACTTC. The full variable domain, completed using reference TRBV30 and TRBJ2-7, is SQTIHQWPATLVQPVGSPLSLECTVEGTSNPNLYWYRQAAGRGLQLLFYSVGIGQISSEVPQNLSASRPQDRQFILSSKKLLLSDSGFYLCAWSVVAGPYEQYFGPGTRLTVT.

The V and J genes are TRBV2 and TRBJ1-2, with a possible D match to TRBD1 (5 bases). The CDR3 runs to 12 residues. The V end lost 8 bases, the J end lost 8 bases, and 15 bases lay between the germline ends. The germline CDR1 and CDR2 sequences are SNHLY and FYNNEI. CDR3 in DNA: TGTGCCAGCCCGGGACTCGACGTCGGCTACACCTTC. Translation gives CASPGLDVGYTF. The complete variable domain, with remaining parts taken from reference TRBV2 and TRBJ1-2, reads EPEVTQTPSHQVTQMGQEVILRCVPISNHLYFYWYRQILGQKVEFLVSFYNNEISEKSEIFDDQFSVERPDGSNFTLKIRSTKLEDSAMYFCASPGLDVGYTFGSGTRLTVV.

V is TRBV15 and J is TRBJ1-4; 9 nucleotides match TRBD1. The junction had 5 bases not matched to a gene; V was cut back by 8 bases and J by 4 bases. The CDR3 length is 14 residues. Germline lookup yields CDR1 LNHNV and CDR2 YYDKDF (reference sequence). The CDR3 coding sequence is TGTGCCACCTGGGGGGACAGGGATAATGAAAAACTGTTTTTT. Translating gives CATWGDRDNEKLFF. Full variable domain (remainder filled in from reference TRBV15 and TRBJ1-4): DAMVIQNPRYQVTQFGKPVTLSCSQTLNHNVMYWYQQKSSQAPKLLFHYYDKDFNNEADTPDNFQSRRPNTSFCFLDIRSPGLGDTAMYLCATWGDRDNEKLFFGSGTQLSVL.

The CDR3 DNA is TGTGCCGTCGACTGGGGGGATACGCAGTATTTT. The encoded protein is CAVDWGDTQYF. The rearrangement links TRBV2 to TRBJ2-3; D tentatively fits TRBD1 or TRBD2 (5 bases each). The CDR3 is made up of 11 amino acids. CDR1 is SNHLY and CDR2 is FYNNEI in the germline V gene. V gave up 11 bases and J gave up 6 bases, with 12 bases separating them.

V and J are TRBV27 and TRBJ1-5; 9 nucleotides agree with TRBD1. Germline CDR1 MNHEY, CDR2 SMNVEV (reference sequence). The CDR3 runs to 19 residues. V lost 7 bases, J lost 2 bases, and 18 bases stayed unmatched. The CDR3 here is CASNKSDRGIGKGNQPQHF. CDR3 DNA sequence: TGTGCCAGCAACAAATCGGACAGGGGAATAGGTAAGGGCAATCAGCCCCAGCATTTT.

The CDR3: CASRVGGNEQFF. CDR3 DNA: TGTGCCAGCAGGGTAGGGGGCAATGAGCAGTTCTTC. The chain employs TRBV27 and TRBJ2-1, with D possibly matching TRBD1 (6 bases). Trimming stripped 6 bases from V and 6 bases from J, with 9 bases between. CDR3 length: 12 amino acids. Germline V lookup: CDR1 MNHEY, CDR2 SMNVEV (reference sequence).

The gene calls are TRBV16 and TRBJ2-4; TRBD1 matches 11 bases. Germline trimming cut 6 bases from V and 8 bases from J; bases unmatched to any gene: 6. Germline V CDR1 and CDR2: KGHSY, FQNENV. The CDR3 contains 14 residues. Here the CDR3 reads CASSRTGGMDIQYF. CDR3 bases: TGTGCCAGCAGTCGGACAGGGGGCATGGACATTCAGTACTTC. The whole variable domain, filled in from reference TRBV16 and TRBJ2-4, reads GEEVAQTPKHLVRGEGQKAKLYCAPIKGHSYVFWYQQVLKNEFKFLISFQNENVFDETGMPKERFSAKCLPNSPCSLEIQATKLEDSAVYFCASSRTGGMDIQYFGAGTRLSVL.

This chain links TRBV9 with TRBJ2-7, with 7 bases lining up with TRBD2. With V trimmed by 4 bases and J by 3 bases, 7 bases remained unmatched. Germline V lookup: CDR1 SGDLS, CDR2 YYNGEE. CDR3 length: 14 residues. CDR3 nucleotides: TGTGCCAGCAGCCCGAGCGGGAACTTCTACGAGCAGTACTTC. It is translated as CASSPSGNFYEQYF.